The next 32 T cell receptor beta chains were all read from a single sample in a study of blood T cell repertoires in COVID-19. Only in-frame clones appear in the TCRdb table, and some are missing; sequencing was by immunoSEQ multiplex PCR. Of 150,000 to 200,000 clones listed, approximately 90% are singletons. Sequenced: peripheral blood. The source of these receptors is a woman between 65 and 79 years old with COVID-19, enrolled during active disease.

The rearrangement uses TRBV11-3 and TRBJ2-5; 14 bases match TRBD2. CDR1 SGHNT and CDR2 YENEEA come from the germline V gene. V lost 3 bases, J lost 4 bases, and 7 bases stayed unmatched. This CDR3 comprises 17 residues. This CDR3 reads CASSLGTSGSGRETQYF. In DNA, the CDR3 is TGTGCCAGCAGCTTGGGGACTAGCGGGAGTGGGAGAGAGACCCAGTACTTC.

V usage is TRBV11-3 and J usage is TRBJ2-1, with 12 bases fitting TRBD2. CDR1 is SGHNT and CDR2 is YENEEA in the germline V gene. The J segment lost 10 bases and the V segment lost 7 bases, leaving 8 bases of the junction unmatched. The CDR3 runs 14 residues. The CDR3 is CASTGLAGLGEQFF. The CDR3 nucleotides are TGTGCCAGCACGGGACTAGCGGGTCTAGGAGAGCAGTTCTTC.

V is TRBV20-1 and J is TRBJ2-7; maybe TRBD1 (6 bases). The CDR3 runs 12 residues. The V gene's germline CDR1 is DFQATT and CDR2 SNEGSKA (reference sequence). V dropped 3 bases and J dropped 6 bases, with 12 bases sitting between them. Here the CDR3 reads CSASVQGLEQYF. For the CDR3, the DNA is TGCAGTGCTAGTGTACAGGGCCTCGAGCAGTACTTC.

As DNA, the CDR3 is TGTGCCAGCAGCGAGACCAGGTTTGGTTCACCCCTCCACTTT. This translates into CASSETRFGSPLHF. This chain links TRBV7-9 with TRBJ1-6, with D unclear. Trimming cost V 5 bases and J 9 bases, with 14 bases left between them. There are 14 residues in the CDR3. The V gene's germline CDR1 is SEHNR and CDR2 FQNEAQ (reference sequence).

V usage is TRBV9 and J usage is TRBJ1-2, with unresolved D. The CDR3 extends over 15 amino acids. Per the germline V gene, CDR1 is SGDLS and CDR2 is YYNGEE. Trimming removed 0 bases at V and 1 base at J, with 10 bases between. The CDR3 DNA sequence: TGTGCCAGCAGCGTAGGGCAGTCACATAACTATGGCTACACCTTC. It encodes CASSVGQSHNYGYTF.

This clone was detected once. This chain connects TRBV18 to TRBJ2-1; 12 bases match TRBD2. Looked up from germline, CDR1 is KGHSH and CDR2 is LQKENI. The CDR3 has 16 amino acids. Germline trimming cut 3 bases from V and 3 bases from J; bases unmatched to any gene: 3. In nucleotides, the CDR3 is TGTGCCAGCTCACCCCGACTAGCGGGGGACTACAATGAGCAGTTCTTC. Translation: CASSPRLAGDYNEQFF.

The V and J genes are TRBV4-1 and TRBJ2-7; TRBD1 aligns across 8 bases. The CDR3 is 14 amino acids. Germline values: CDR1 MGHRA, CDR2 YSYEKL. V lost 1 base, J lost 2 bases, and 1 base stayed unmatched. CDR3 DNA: TGCGCCAGCAGCCAAGCGGGACAGGCCTACGAGCAGTACTTC. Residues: CASSQAGQAYEQYF.

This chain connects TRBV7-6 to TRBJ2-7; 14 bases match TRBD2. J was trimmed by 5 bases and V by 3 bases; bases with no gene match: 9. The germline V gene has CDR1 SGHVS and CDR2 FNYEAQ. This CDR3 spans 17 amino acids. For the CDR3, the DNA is TGTGCCAGCAGCTTGACGACTAGCGGGAGGGCCATCGACGAGCAGTACTTC. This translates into CASSLTTSGRAIDEQYF.

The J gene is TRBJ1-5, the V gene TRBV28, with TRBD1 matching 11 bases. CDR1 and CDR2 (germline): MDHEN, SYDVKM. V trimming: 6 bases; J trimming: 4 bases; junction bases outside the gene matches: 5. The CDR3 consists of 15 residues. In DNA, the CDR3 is TGTGCCAGCAGATCCGGGACAGGGGGGAATCAGCCCCAGCATTTT. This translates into CASRSGTGGNQPQHF.

The CDR3 here is CASSIVTGSSYEQYF. The CDR3 coding sequence is TGTGCCAGTAGTATTGTAACAGGGAGCTCCTACGAGCAGTACTTC. The rearrangement joins TRBV19 to TRBJ2-7; D possibly corresponds to TRBD1 (6 bases). Trimming removed 3 bases from V and 0 bases from J, with 12 bases in between. The V gene's germline CDR1 is LNHDA and CDR2 SQIVND (reference sequence). The CDR3 loop spans 15 amino acids. The full variable domain, with the rest looked up from reference TRBV19 and TRBJ2-7, is DGGITQSPKYLFRKEGQNVTLSCEQNLNHDAMYWYRQDPGQGLRLIYYSQIVNDFQKGDIAEGYSVSREKKESFPLTVTSAQKNPTAFYLCASSIVTGSSYEQYFGPGTRLTVT.

CDR3 loop: CASSREGPNEQFF. CDR3 coding DNA: TGTGCCAGCAGCCGGGAGGGCCCCAATGAGCAGTTCTTC. The chain has TRBV6-5 and TRBJ2-1, with TRBD2 matching 8 bases. After removal of 6 bases from V and 6 bases from J, the junction contained 4 bases not matched to a gene. Looked up from germline, CDR1 is MNHEY and CDR2 is SVGAGI. The CDR3 consists of 13 residues.

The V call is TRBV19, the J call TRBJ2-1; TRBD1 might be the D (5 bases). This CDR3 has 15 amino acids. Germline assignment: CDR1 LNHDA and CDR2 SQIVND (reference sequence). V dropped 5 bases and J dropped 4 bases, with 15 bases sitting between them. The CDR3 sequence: CASSLPRTIYNEQFF. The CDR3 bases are TGTGCCAGTAGTTTACCCCGGACAATATACAATGAGCAGTTCTTC.

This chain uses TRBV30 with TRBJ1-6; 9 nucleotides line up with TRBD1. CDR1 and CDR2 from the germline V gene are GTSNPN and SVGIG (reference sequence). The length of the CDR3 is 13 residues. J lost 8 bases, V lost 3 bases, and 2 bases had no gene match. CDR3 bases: TGTGCCTGGAGACAGGGGGCGGATTCACCCCTCCACTTT. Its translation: CAWRQGADSPLHF.

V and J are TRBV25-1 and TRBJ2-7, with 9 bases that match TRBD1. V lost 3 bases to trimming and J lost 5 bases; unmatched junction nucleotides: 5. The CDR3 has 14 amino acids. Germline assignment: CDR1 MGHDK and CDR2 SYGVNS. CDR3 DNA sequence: TGTGCCAGCAGTGAGAACCGGGACAGGGACGAGCAGTACTTC. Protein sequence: CASSENRDRDEQYF.

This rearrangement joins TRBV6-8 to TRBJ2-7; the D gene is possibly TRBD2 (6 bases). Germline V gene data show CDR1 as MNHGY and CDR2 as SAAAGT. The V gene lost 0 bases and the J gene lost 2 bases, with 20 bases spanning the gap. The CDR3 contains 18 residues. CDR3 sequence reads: CASSYSRDKEDTTYEQYF. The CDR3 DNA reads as TGTGCCAGCAGTTACTCGCGGGATAAAGAGGACACCACCTACGAGCAGTACTTC.

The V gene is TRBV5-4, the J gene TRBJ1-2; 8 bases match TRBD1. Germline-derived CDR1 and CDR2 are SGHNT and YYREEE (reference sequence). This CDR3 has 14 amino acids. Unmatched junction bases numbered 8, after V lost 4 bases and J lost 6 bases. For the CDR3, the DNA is TGTGCCAGCAGCCCCCCGGACAGGGTACATGGCTACACCTTC. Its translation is CASSPPDRVHGYTF.

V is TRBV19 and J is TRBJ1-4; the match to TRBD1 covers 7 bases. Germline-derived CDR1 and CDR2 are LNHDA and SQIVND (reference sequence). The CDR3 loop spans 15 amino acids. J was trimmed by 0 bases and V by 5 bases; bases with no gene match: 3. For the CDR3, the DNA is TGTGCCAGTAGTGCCACAGGGGCAACTAATGAAAAACTGTTTTTT. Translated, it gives CASSATGATNEKLFF.

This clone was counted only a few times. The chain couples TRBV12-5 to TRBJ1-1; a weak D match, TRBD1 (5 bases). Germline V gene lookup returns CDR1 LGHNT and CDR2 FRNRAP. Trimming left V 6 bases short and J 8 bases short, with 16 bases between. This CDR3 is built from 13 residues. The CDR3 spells CASGGRGGEEAFF. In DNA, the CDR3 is TGTGCTAGTGGAGGAAGGGGAGGCGAGGAAGCTTTCTTT.

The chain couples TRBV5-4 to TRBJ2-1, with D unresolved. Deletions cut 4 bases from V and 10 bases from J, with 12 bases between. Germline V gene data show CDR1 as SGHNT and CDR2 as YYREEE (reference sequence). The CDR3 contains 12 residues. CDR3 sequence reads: CASSLQGVEQFF. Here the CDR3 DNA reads TGTGCCAGCAGCCTCCAAGGAGTGGAGCAGTTCTTC.

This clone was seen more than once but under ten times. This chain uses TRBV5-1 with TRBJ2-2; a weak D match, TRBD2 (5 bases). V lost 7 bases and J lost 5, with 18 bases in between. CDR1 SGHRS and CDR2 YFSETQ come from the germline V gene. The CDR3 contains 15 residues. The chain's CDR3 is CASGGLASGTGELFF. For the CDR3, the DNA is TGCGCCAGCGGTGGGCTAGCATCGGGGACCGGGGAGCTGTTTTTT.

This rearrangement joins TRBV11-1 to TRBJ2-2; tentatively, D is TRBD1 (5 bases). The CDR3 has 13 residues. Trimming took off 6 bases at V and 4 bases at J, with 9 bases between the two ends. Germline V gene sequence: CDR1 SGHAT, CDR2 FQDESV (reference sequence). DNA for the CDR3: TGTGCCAGCAGACCAAGGGGCACCGGGGAGCTGTTTTTT. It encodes CASRPRGTGELFF.

CDR3 region: CASSQDWRSGGKLFF. The CDR3 bases are TGTGCCAGCAGCCAAGATTGGCGGAGTGGAGGAAAACTGTTTTTT. This chain connects TRBV3-1 (or the pseudogene TRBV3-2) to TRBJ1-4; D is uncertain. The germline V gene has CDR1 LGHDT and CDR2 YNNKEL (reference sequence). CDR3 size: 15 residues. V was shortened by 0 bases and J by 10 bases, with 15 bases between the two germline ends.

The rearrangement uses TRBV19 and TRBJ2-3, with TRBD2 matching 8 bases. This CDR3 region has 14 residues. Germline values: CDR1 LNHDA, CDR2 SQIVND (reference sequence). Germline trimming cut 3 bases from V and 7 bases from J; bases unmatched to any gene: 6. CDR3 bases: TGTGCCAGTAGTATTGGACTAGCTGTCCATACGCAGTATTTT. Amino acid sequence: CASSIGLAVHTQYF. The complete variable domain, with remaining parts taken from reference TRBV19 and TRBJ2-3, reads DGGITQSPKYLFRKEGQNVTLSCEQNLNHDAMYWYRQDPGQGLRLIYYSQIVNDFQKGDIAEGYSVSREKKESFPLTVTSAQKNPTAFYLCASSIGLAVHTQYFGPGTRLTVL.

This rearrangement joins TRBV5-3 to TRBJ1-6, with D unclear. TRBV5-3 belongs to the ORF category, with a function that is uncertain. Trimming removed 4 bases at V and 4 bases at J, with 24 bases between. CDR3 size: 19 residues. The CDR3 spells CARSLRCPDNLLYNSPLHF. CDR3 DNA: TGTGCCAGAAGCCTCCGTTGTCCCGACAATTTGTTGTATAATTCACCCCTCCACTTT.

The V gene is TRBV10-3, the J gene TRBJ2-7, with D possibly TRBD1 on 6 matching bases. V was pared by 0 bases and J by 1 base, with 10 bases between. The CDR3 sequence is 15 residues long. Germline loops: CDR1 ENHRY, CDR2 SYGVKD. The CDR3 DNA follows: TGTGCCATCAGTGAGTCCACAGGGCTGTCCTACGAGCAGTACTTC. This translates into CAISESTGLSYEQYF.

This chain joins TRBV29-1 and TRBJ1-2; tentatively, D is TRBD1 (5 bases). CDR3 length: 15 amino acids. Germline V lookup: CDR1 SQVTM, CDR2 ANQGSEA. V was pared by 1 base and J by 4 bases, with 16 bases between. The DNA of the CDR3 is TGCAGCGTTGAAGCAGGTATCGGGGGAACCTATGGCTACACCTTC. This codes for CSVEAGIGGTYGYTF. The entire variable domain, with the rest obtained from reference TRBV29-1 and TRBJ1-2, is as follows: SAVISQKPSRDICQRGTSLTIQCQVDSQVTMMFWYRQQPGQSLTLIATANQGSEATYESGFVIDKFPISRPNLTFSTLTVSNMSPEDSSIYLCSVEAGIGGTYGYTFGSGTRLTVV.

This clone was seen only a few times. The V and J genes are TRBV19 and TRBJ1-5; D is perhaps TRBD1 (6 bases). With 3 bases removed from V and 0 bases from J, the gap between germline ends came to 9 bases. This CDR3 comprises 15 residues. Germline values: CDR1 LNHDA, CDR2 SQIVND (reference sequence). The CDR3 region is CASSMAGASNQPQHF. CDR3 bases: TGTGCCAGTAGTATGGCGGGGGCTAGCAATCAGCCCCAGCATTTT. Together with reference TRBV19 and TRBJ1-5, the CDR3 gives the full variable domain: DGGITQSPKYLFRKEGQNVTLSCEQNLNHDAMYWYRQDPGQGLRLIYYSQIVNDFQKGDIAEGYSVSREKKESFPLTVTSAQKNPTAFYLCASSMAGASNQPQHFGDGTRLSIL.

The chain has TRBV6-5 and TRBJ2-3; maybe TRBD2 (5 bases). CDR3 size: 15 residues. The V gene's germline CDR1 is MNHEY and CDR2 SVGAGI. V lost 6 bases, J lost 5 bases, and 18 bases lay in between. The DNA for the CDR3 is TGTGCCAGCAGGAGGGCCCCCGGGGTTAGAGATACGCAGTATTTT. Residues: CASRRAPGVRDTQYF.

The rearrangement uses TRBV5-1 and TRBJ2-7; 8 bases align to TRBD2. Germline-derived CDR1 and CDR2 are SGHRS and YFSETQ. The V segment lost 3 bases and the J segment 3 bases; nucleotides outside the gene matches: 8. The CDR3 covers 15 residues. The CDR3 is CASSSAAGVYYEQYF. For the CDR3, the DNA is TGCGCCAGCAGCTCCGCAGCGGGAGTCTACTACGAGCAGTACTTC.

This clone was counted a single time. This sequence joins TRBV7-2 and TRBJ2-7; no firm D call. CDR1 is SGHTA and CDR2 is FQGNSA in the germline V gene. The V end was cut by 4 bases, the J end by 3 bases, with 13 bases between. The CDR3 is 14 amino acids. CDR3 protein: CASSSFVLNYEQYF. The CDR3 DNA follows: TGTGCCAGCAGCTCTTTCGTGCTAAACTACGAGCAGTACTTC.

The CDR3 nucleotides read TGTGCCTGGAGTGTTCTTCAGGACACTGAAGCTTTCTTT. Its translation is CAWSVLQDTEAFF. V is TRBV30 and J is TRBJ1-1; D is undetermined. The CDR3 is 13 residues long. V was cut by 0 bases and J by 3 bases, with 8 bases left in between. In germline, CDR1 is GTSNPN, CDR2 SVGIG (reference sequence).

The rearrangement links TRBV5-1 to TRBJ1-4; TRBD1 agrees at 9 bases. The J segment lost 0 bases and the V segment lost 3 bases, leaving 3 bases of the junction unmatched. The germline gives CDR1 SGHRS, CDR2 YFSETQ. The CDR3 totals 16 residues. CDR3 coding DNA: TGCGCCAGCAGCTCGGGACAGGGAGCAACTAATGAAAAACTGTTTTTT. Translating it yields CASSSGQGATNEKLFF. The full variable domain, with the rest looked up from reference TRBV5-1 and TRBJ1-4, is KAGVTQTPRYLIKTRGQQVTLSCSPISGHRSVSWYQQTPGQGLQFLFEYFSETQRNKGNFPGRFSGRQFSNSRSEMNVSTLELGDSALYLCASSSGQGATNEKLFFGSGTQLSVL.